Listed below are T cell receptor beta chains from one sample, sequenced in a study of PD-L1 blockade in urothelial cancer. Assay: immunoSEQ multiplex PCR; the TCRdb copy retains only in-frame clones and omits some. The sample comprises fewer than 100,000 clones, around four fifths of which are singletons, and approximately 6.7% rests with the top ten. The sample here was PBMCs, taken around atezolizumab (anti-PD-L1) treatment. Source of these receptors: a man between 35 and 55 years old with urothelial cancer. The CDR3 runs from the conserved cysteine through the conserved F or W. A D gene is named only where the DNA matches it firmly. Clone size is not always given. Where it is, it says once, few, many or a class for expanded clones.

TRBJ2-2 | 14 | . | TRBV6-6 | TRBD1 | CASGGQGETGELFF | TGTGCCAGCGGTGGACAGGGGGAAACCGGGGAGCTGTTTTTT
TRBJ2-7 | 14 | . | TRBV14 | . | CASSQVHVSGEQYF | TGTGCCAGCAGCCAAGTCCATGTTTCGGGCGAGCAGTACTTC
TRBJ2-2 | 14 | . | TRBV5-4 | TRBD2 | CAVSSGSRTGELFF | TGTGCCGTGTCTAGCGGGAGCCGCACCGGGGAGCTGTTTTTT
TRBJ1-1 | 15 | . | TRBV19 | . | CASSPSAVMNTEAFF | TGTGCCAGTAGTCCGTCAGCGGTCATGAACACTGAAGCTTTCTTT
TRBJ2-1 | 17 | . | TRBV27 | TRBD2 | CASSSLIAGIPYNEQFF | TGTGCCAGCAGTTCCCTAATAGCGGGGATTCCTTACAACGAGCAGTTCTTC
TRBJ1-3 | 14 | . | TRBV27 | . | CASSARGAGNTIYF | TGTGCCAGCAGCGCCCGGGGGGCTGGAAACACCATATATTTT
TRBJ1-2 | 14 | . | TRBV7-8 | . | CASSRGHSNYGYTF | TGTGCCAGCAGCAGGGGACACTCTAACTATGGCTACACCTTC
TRBJ2-5 | 14 | . | TRBV25-1 | . | CASSGWAVQETQYF | TGTGCCAGCAGTGGCTGGGCAGTTCAAGAGACCCAGTACTTC
TRBJ2-1 | 15 | . | TRBV13 | . | CASSSGGGSINEQFF | TGTGCCAGCAGCTCAGGGGGCGGGAGTATAAATGAGCAGTTCTTC
TRBJ2-1 | 18 | . | TRBV4-1 | TRBD2 | CASSQGLAGVPLSNEQFF | TGCGCCAGCAGCCAAGGGCTAGCGGGAGTACCGCTCTCCAATGAGCAGTTCTTC
TRBJ2-5 | 15 | . | TRBV5-6 | TRBD1 | CASSLGTGGKETQYF | TGTGCCAGCAGCTTGGGTACAGGGGGCAAGGAGACCCAGTACTTC
TRBJ2-1 | 15 | . | TRBV6-5 | TRBD2 | CASSRDGGSGNEQFF | TGTGCCAGCAGCCGCGACGGCGGGAGTGGGAATGAGCAGTTCTTC
TRBJ2-2 | 16 | . | TRBV25-1 | TRBD1 | CASSSTGGFRTGELFF | TGTGCCAGCAGCTCCACAGGGGGGTTTAGGACCGGGGAGCTGTTTTTT
TRBJ2-7 | 13 | . | TRBV11-3 | TRBD2 | CASSSGTSFEQYF | TGTGCCAGCAGCTCCGGGACTAGCTTTGAGCAGTACTTC
TRBJ1-1 | 12 | . | TRBV2 | . | CASSGSYTEAFF | TGTGCCAGCAGTGGTTCCTACACTGAAGCTTTCTTT
TRBJ2-1 | 15 | . | TRBV19 | TRBD1 | CASRTTGGPYNEQFF | TGTGCCAGTAGGACAACAGGGGGGCCCTACAATGAGCAGTTCTTC
TRBJ2-7 | 15 | . | TRBV5-1 | TRBD1 | CASSPDGTGVSEQYF | TGCGCCAGCAGCCCGGACGGGACAGGGGTTTCCGAGCAGTACTTC
TRBJ1-2 | 14 | . | TRBV2 | . | CASSEWGGNYGYTF | TGTGCCAGCAGTGAATGGGGGGGGAACTATGGCTACACCTTC
TRBJ2-5 | 16 | . | TRBV9 | TRBD2 | CASSTPGLAAQETQYF | TGTGCCAGCAGCACCCCGGGACTAGCGGCTCAAGAGACCCAGTACTTC
TRBJ1-4 | 16 | . | TRBV5-1 | TRBD1 | CASSHWRDSLNEKLFF | TGCGCCAGCAGCCATTGGCGGGACAGTCTTAATGAAAAACTGTTTTTT
TRBJ1-1 | 15 | few | TRBV11-2 | TRBD1 | CASSSLQGSRTEAFF | TGTGCCAGCAGCTCCCTACAGGGGTCAAGGACTGAAGCTTTCTTT
TRBJ2-4 | 15 | . | TRBV7-3 | . | CASSLGAGAKNIQYF | TGTGCCAGCAGCTTAGGTGCGGGGGCCAAAAACATTCAGTACTTC
TRBJ2-5 | 13 | . | TRBV11-2 | . | CASREQGQETQYF | TGTGCCAGCAGAGAACAGGGACAAGAGACCCAGTACTTC
TRBJ2-1 | 15 | . | TRBV6-5 | . | CASKLDRSSYNEQFF | TGTGCCAGCAAACTAGACAGGAGCTCCTACAATGAGCAGTTCTTC
TRBJ1-1 | 14 | . | TRBV28 | . | CASSYPGKNTEAFF | TGTGCCAGCAGTTATCCAGGGAAGAACACTGAAGCTTTCTTT
TRBJ1-1 | 13 | . | TRBV9 | . | CASSVLLNTEAFF | TGTGCCAGCAGCGTTCTCTTGAACACTGAAGCTTTCTTT
TRBJ1-4 | 17 | few | TRBV7-6 | TRBD1 | CASSLRTGVNTNEKLFF | TGTGCCAGCAGCCTACGGACAGGGGTAAACACTAATGAAAAACTGTTTTTT
TRBJ1-1 | 15 | . | TRBV5-5 | . | CASSLGRGGNTEAFF | TGTGCCAGCAGCTTGGGACGGGGGGGGAACACTGAAGCTTTCTTT
TRBJ2-5 | 15 | . | TRBV30 | . | CAWSVFSGGQETQYF | TGTGCCTGGAGTGTATTTTCCGGGGGCCAAGAGACCCAGTACTTC
TRBJ2-1 | 16 | few | TRBV6-4 | TRBD1 | CASSDSGDRPYNEQFF | TGTGCCAGCAGCGATTCGGGGGACAGGCCCTACAATGAGCAGTTCTTC
TRBJ2-2 | 15 | . | TRBV11-1 | TRBD1 | CASSPGTGLAGELFF | TGTGCCAGCAGCCCCGGGACAGGTCTGGCCGGGGAGCTGTTTTTT
TRBJ1-1 | 12 | . | TRBV29-1 | TRBD1 | CSVKQTGWEAFF | TGCAGCGTTAAGCAGACAGGGTGGGAAGCTTTCTTT
TRBJ2-2 | 18 | few | TRBV27 | . | CASSLRQPVGTNTGELFF | TGTGCCAGCAGTTTAAGACAGCCGGTCGGGACAAACACCGGGGAGCTGTTTTTT
TRBJ2-4 | 13 | . | TRBV11-2 | . | CASSLQGGNIQYF | TGTGCCAGCAGCCTACAGGGGGGGAACATTCAGTACTTC
TRBJ2-1 | 19 | . | TRBV18 | TRBD2 | CASSPRPPRGTSGASEQFF | TGTGCCAGCTCACCACGTCCCCCCAGAGGAACTAGCGGGGCCTCTGAGCAGTTCTTC
TRBJ2-5 | 16 | . | TRBV18 | TRBD1 | CASSPGAGGYQETQYF | TGTGCCAGCTCACCCGGGGCAGGGGGCTACCAAGAGACCCAGTACTTC
TRBJ2-5 | 14 | once | TRBV2 | . | CASSDRTTSLTQYF | TGTGCCAGCAGTGACCGGACTACCTCACTAACCCAGTACTTC
TRBJ2-7 | 15 | . | TRBV4-3 | TRBD2 | CASSRGLAGIYEQYF | TGCGCCAGCAGCCGGGGACTAGCGGGAATCTACGAGCAGTACTTC
TRBJ1-5 | 14 | . | TRBV28 | . | CASSLSERGQPQHF | TGTGCCAGCAGTTTGTCCGAAAGGGGTCAGCCCCAGCATTTT
TRBJ2-7 | 15 | . | TRBV25-1 | TRBD2 | CASSLRLAGGLEQYF | TGTGCCAGCAGTCTCCGACTAGCGGGAGGGCTCGAGCAGTACTTC
TRBJ1-2 | 14 | . | TRBV7-9 | TRBD1 | CASRPDRDWSGYTF | TGTGCCAGCAGGCCGGACAGGGATTGGTCTGGCTACACCTTC
TRBJ2-3 | 16 | . | TRBV19 | . | CASSIRGPQSTDTQYF | TGTGCCAGTAGTATAAGGGGCCCCCAGAGCACAGATACGCAGTATTTT
TRBJ2-7 | 15 | . | TRBV30 | TRBD1 | CAWKEGQASPYEQYF | TGTGCCTGGAAAGAGGGACAGGCCTCTCCCTACGAGCAGTACTTC
TRBJ2-7 | 13 | once | TRBV7-2 | TRBD2 | CASRGASGVEQYF | TGTGCCAGCAGGGGGGCTAGCGGGGTCGAGCAGTACTTC
TRBJ2-2 | 14 | . | TRBV5-1 | TRBD1 | CASFRDSHTGELFF | TGCGCCAGCTTTCGGGACAGTCACACCGGGGAGCTGTTTTTT